These 29 T cell receptor beta chains were all obtained from the same sample, sequenced in a study of T cell clonotyping in hematopoietic cell transplantation. Method: immunoSEQ multiplex PCR; TCRdb's copy keeps in-frame clones and lacks some. This table has about 18,000 clones, 86% appearing once. The time point: recipient sample about 28 days before transplant, after cytoreduction. This specimen was peripheral blood mononuclear cells, taken before stem cell transplant. Receptor source: a man aged 45-65 years with acute myeloid leukemia. Some clones in this sample may be carry-over from other donors' samples.

This chain links TRBV7-9 with TRBJ1-4, with TRBD1 as a possible D gene (5 bases). The CDR3 covers 15 residues. Deletions cut 2 bases from V and 6 bases from J, with 13 bases between. Germline values: CDR1 SEHNR, CDR2 FQNEAQ (reference sequence). This CDR3 is CASSLPKGVDEKLFF. In DNA form, the CDR3 reads TGTGCCAGCAGCTTACCCAAAGGGGTGGATGAAAAACTGTTTTTT.

This chain connects TRBV6-5 to TRBJ1-1, with D perhaps TRBD1 (5 bases). Trimming took off 2 bases at V and 8 bases at J, with 18 bases between the two ends. Germline-derived CDR1 and CDR2 are MNHEY and SVGAGI. This CDR3 contains 15 residues. CDR3: CASSYGPGVVGEAFF. For the CDR3, the DNA is TGTGCCAGCAGTTACGGTCCGGGGGTGGTCGGAGAAGCTTTCTTT.

This clone has only a few counts. This chain links TRBV7-9 with TRBJ1-1; 8 bases map to TRBD1. V lost 1 base and J lost 5; bases outside the gene matches: 6. The CDR3 is 15 amino acids. CDR1 is SEHNR, CDR2 FQNEAQ, per germline (reference sequence). The CDR3 region has the DNA TGTGCCAGCAGCTTAGGAACAGGGGGAGGTACTGAAGCTTTCTTT. Protein sequence: CASSLGTGGGTEAFF.

This chain links TRBV5-4 with TRBJ2-3; TRBD2 aligns across 8 bases. The CDR3 covers 16 residues. J gave up 2 bases and V 4 bases, and 9 bases lay outside the gene matches. From germline, CDR1 is SGHNT and CDR2 YYREEE (reference sequence). The CDR3 DNA reads as TGTGCCAGCAGCCGCCGACTAGCGCCGTCCACAGATACGCAGTATTTT. Its translation is CASSRRLAPSTDTQYF.

The chain links TRBV10-3 to TRBJ1-4; possibly TRBD1 for D (6 bases). CDR3 length equals 15 residues. CDR1 is ENHRY, CDR2 SYGVKD, per germline. The V gene lost 4 bases and the J gene lost 6 bases, with 15 bases spanning the gap. The CDR3 DNA reads TGTGCCATCAGTGGGTTGAGGGGGATTTATGAAAAACTGTTTTTT. Translating it yields CAISGLRGIYEKLFF.

The chain combines TRBV4-1 with TRBJ1-1; no firm D call. Germline V gene lookup returns CDR1 MGHRA and CDR2 YSYEKL. V lost 4 bases and J 5 bases, leaving 11 bases between the germline ends. This CDR3 has 13 residues. The CDR3 region is CASSLGSGTEAFF. CDR3 in DNA: TGCGCCAGCAGCCTGGGTTCGGGAACTGAAGCTTTCTTT.

V is TRBV7-3 and J is TRBJ1-2; D is uncertain. The CDR3 extends over 12 amino acids. V lost 5 bases, J lost 13 bases, and 17 bases lay in between. Germline-derived CDR1 and CDR2 are SGHTA and FQGTGA. As DNA, the CDR3 is TGTGCCAGCAGCCCTAGTCCAGGATTATGCACCTTC. It codes for CASSPSPGLCTF.

The V gene is TRBV15, the J gene TRBJ1-2, with D hard to call. The germline V gene encodes CDR1 LNHNV and CDR2 YYDKDF (reference sequence). Trimming took off 0 bases at V and 7 bases at J, with 9 bases between the two ends. The CDR3 is made up of 13 amino acids. The CDR3 DNA is TGTGCCACCAGCAGAGAGGCAAAGTCTGGCTACACCTTC. Its protein product is CATSREAKSGYTF.

The genes are TRBV2 and TRBJ1-3; D is undetermined. CDR1 SNHLY and CDR2 FYNNEI come from the germline V gene. V was shortened by 5 bases and J by 0 bases, with 14 bases between the two germline ends. This CDR3 region has 16 residues. CDR3 loop: CASSLMPQNSGNTIYF. DNA for the CDR3: TGTGCCAGCAGTCTGATGCCCCAAAACTCTGGAAACACCATATATTTT. The whole variable domain, remainder taken from reference TRBV2 and TRBJ1-3, is EPEVTQTPSHQVTQMGQEVILRCVPISNHLYFYWYRQILGQKVEFLVSFYNNEISEKSEIFDDQFSVERPDGSNFTLKIRSTKLEDSAMYFCASSLMPQNSGNTIYFGEGSWLTVV.

The rearrangement links TRBV11-2 to TRBJ2-7, with D possibly TRBD1 on 5 matching bases. Germline V lookup: CDR1 SGHAT, CDR2 FQNNGV. The V and J ends lost 2 bases and 5 bases respectively, with 7 bases between them. This CDR3 spans 12 amino acids. The CDR3, as DNA: TGTGCCAGCAGCTTATTAGGGGACGAGCAGTACTTC. Amino acid sequence: CASSLLGDEQYF.

The genes are TRBV10-3 and TRBJ2-3; the match to TRBD1 covers 10 bases. The CDR3 sequence is 16 residues long. Germline CDR1 ENHRY, CDR2 SYGVKD. With 10 bases clipped from V and 10 bases from J, the junction kept 20 bases outside the gene matches. The DNA of the CDR3 is TGTGCCACTCTGGAGGACAGGGGGGGCCAATCCGAAGCGCAGTATTTT. Protein product: CATLEDRGGQSEAQYF.

The chain carries TRBV5-1 and TRBJ2-7, with 8 bases aligning to TRBD1. The CDR3 runs to 15 residues. Trimming took 0 bases from V and 6 from J; bases not matched to a gene: 8. Looked up from germline, CDR1 is SGHRS and CDR2 is YFSETQ. In nucleotides, the CDR3 is TGCGCCAGCAGCTTGGAAGGGACAGGCTTACCCGAGCAGTACTTC. Translating gives CASSLEGTGLPEQYF. The complete variable domain, with remaining parts taken from reference TRBV5-1 and TRBJ2-7, reads KAGVTQTPRYLIKTRGQQVTLSCSPISGHRSVSWYQQTPGQGLQFLFEYFSETQRNKGNFPGRFSGRQFSNSRSEMNVSTLELGDSALYLCASSLEGTGLPEQYFGPGTRLTVT.

The genes are TRBV5-1 and TRBJ1-6; 7 bases line up with TRBD1. The V and J ends lost 4 bases and 7 bases, in that order; junction bases with no gene match: 8. The CDR3 consists of 15 residues. Germline-derived CDR1 and CDR2 are SGHRS and YFSETQ. The CDR3 DNA reads TGCGCCAGCAGCACGAAGCCGGGACAGAATTCACCCCTCCACTTT. Protein sequence: CASSTKPGQNSPLHF.

V is TRBV29-1 and J is TRBJ1-5; TRBD1 might be the D (6 bases). Trimming pared 6 bases from V and 1 base from J, leaving 13 bases between. Germline CDR1 reads SQVTM; CDR2 reads ANQGSEA. The CDR3 runs 14 residues. The CDR3 DNA reads TGCAGCGTAAAGGACAGTGGGAGCAATCAGCCCCAGCATTTT. Amino acids: CSVKDSGSNQPQHF.

The chain recombines TRBV5-1 with TRBJ2-7; 10 positions agree with TRBD1. Germline CDR1 SGHRS, CDR2 YFSETQ. This CDR3 has 14 amino acids. V was clipped by 1 base and J by 5 bases; unmatched bases: 3. In DNA, the CDR3 is TGCGCCAGCAGCTTGAGGACAGGGGGTAACGAGCAGTACTTC. Protein sequence: CASSLRTGGNEQYF. The whole variable domain, filled in from reference TRBV5-1 and TRBJ2-7, reads KAGVTQTPRYLIKTRGQQVTLSCSPISGHRSVSWYQQTPGQGLQFLFEYFSETQRNKGNFPGRFSGRQFSNSRSEMNVSTLELGDSALYLCASSLRTGGNEQYFGPGTRLTVT.

V and J are TRBV5-1 and TRBJ2-7, with 11 nucleotides matching TRBD1. The CDR3 is 15 amino acids. Germline V lookup: CDR1 SGHRS, CDR2 YFSETQ. V trimming: 5 bases; J trimming: 2 bases; junction bases outside the gene matches: 6. In DNA, the CDR3 is TGCGCCAGCAGTTGGGGACAGGGGGGGACCTACGAGCAGTACTTC. Translation: CASSWGQGGTYEQYF.

About this clone: No DNA is shown, since the ends of the CDR3 on it are uncertain; the CDR3 is the one TCRdb lists. This chain connects TRBV9 to TRBJ2-1; TRBD2, as called in the table, went unchecked against the DNA. Germline CDR1 is SGDLS and CDR2 is YYNGEE. The CDR3 contains 13 residues when both ends are counted. The CDR3 here is CASSVVGGGAVFF.

In this sample, this clone turned up once. The chain has TRBV11-2 and TRBJ1-2; D remains ambiguous. With 5 bases removed from V and 4 bases from J, the gap between germline ends came to 17 bases. The CDR3 spans 15 residues. From germline, CDR1 is SGHAT and CDR2 FQNNGV. The CDR3 sequence: CASSPHLGYGYGYTF. CDR3 bases: TGTGCCAGCAGCCCCCACCTCGGGTATGGCTATGGCTACACCTTC.

The rearrangement joins TRBV2 to TRBJ1-1; D is possibly TRBD1 (6 bases). V lost 2 bases and J 5 bases, leaving 21 bases between the germline ends. Germline CDR1 and CDR2: SNHLY and FYNNEI. The CDR3 runs 17 residues. CDR3 sequence reads: CASSEPRDKLGGTEAFF. The CDR3 coding sequence is TGTGCCAGCAGTGAACCCCGGGACAAATTAGGTGGGACTGAAGCTTTCTTT. The whole variable domain, filled in from reference TRBV2 and TRBJ1-1, reads EPEVTQTPSHQVTQMGQEVILRCVPISNHLYFYWYRQILGQKVEFLVSFYNNEISEKSEIFDDQFSVERPDGSNFTLKIRSTKLEDSAMYFCASSEPRDKLGGTEAFFGQGTRLTVV.

This clone was observed a single time. V usage is TRBV30 and J usage is TRBJ1-2; a weak D match, TRBD1 (5 bases). The CDR3 extends over 15 amino acids. The V end lost 4 bases, the J end lost 0 bases, and 15 bases lay between the germline ends. The V gene's germline CDR1 is GTSNPN and CDR2 SVGIG (reference sequence). DNA for the CDR3: TGTGCCTGGACCTATGCTGGGGGATCTAACTATGGCTACACCTTC. It yields the protein CAWTYAGGSNYGYTF.

The sample holds a few counts of this clone. Within the sample, other DNA sequences also encode this same CDR3. This chain joins TRBV6-1 and TRBJ2-3; unclear D gene. The germline V and J ends were trimmed by 5 bases and 0 bases, with 6 bases remaining between them. CDR3 size: 13 residues. Germline values: CDR1 MNHNS, CDR2 SASEGT. DNA of the CDR3: TGTGCCAGCAGTTTGCAGAGCACAGATACGCAGTATTTT. Encoded protein: CASSLQSTDTQYF.

J is TRBJ2-5 and V is TRBV6-6; D possibly corresponds to TRBD1 (5 bases). The J call could be wrong; TRBJ2-7 is a better fit for the DNA end. Germline V gives CDR1 MNHNY, CDR2 SVGAGI (reference sequence). The CDR3 is made up of 14 amino acids. CDR3 protein: CASSYKPDSYEQYF. As DNA, the CDR3 is TGTGCCAGCAGTTACAAGCCCGACAGCTACGAGCAGTACTTC.

The rearrangement joins TRBV9 to TRBJ1-1; weak D call: TRBD1 (5 bases). V lost 4 bases and J lost 0, with 13 bases in between. This CDR3 spans 15 amino acids. CDR1 and CDR2 from the germline V gene are SGDLS and YYNGEE. CDR3 in DNA: TGTGCCAGCAGCTTGCAGGGCAACTTGAACACTGAAGCTTTCTTT. This gives the protein CASSLQGNLNTEAFF.

This chain joins TRBV21-1 and TRBJ2-1; the D call of TRBD1 is as the table states it, not checked on the DNA. TRBV21-1 is a known pseudogene. This CDR3 has 14 residues. The CDR3 coding sequence is TGTGCCAGCAGCAAAGAACAGAACGACAATGAGCAGTTCTTC. Translation: CASSKEQNDNEQFF.

The sample holds one count of this clone. This chain uses TRBV7-2 with TRBJ2-3; weak D call: TRBD1 (5 bases). The V and J ends lost 6 bases and 4 bases respectively, with 11 bases between them. Germline CDR1 reads SGHTA; CDR2 reads FQGNSA. The CDR3 is made up of 13 amino acids. The CDR3 loop is CASSSSRADTQYF. DNA for the CDR3: TGTGCCAGCAGTTCGAGCAGGGCAGATACGCAGTATTTT.

This clone was detected only once. V usage is TRBV2 and J usage is TRBJ1-2; 8 bases map to TRBD1. Unmatched junction bases numbered 12, after V lost 6 bases and J lost 6 bases. Germline values: CDR1 SNHLY, CDR2 FYNNEI. The CDR3 consists of 15 residues. CDR3 sequence reads: CASRKTGAGVDGYTF. The CDR3 bases are TGTGCCAGCAGGAAGACAGGGGCGGGGGTTGATGGCTACACCTTC.

The chain is built from TRBV4-1 and TRBJ1-1; 8 bases are shared with TRBD1. CDR1 and CDR2 from the germline V gene are MGHRA and YSYEKL. V trimming: 1 base; J trimming: 4 bases; junction bases outside the gene matches: 5. This CDR3 comprises 15 residues. The DNA of the CDR3 is TGCGCCAGCAGCCAAGGGGACAGGCGAATCACTGAAGCTTTCTTT. Translated, it gives CASSQGDRRITEAFF.

This chain joins TRBV6-5 and TRBJ1-4, with D maybe TRBD1 (6 bases). The CDR3 is 15 residues long. Trimming stripped 7 bases from V and 0 bases from J, with 12 bases between. Germline V CDR1 and CDR2: MNHEY, SVGAGI. The CDR3 loop reads CASMAGDATNEKLFF. The CDR3 DNA reads TGTGCCAGCATGGCAGGGGATGCAACTAATGAAAAACTGTTTTTT.

This clone was counted once. The chain is built from TRBV27 and TRBJ1-2; a weak D match, TRBD1 (6 bases). Trimming took 4 bases from V and 7 from J, leaving 16 bases between them. This CDR3 is built from 14 residues. Germline V gives CDR1 MNHEY, CDR2 SMNVEV (reference sequence). This CDR3 reads CASSSDSQLSGYTF. DNA of the CDR3: TGTGCCAGCAGTTCGGACAGCCAACTAAGTGGCTACACCTTC.